These 10 T cell receptor beta chains were sequenced from one sample in a study of Ad26.COV2.S vaccination and SARS-CoV-2 variants. Treatment indicated: roughly 20 received Ad26.COV2.S at low or high dose, single or two shots; 5 received placebo; per-sample allocation not given. Specimens were obtained on day 63 following the first vaccine or placebo injection. The repertoire was sequenced with immunoSEQ multiplex PCR; TCRdb's copy has only in-frame clones and lacks some. The table has about 390,000 clones, approximately 90% seen once. Source: peripheral blood, taken in a trial of Ad26.COV2.S vaccine versus placebo. Source of these receptors: a person aged 18-60 years who received the Ad26.COV2.S COVID-19 vaccine or a placebo.

This rearrangement joins TRBV12-3 or TRBV12-4 to TRBJ2-3; D gene unclear. Deletions cut 1 base from V and 5 bases from J, with 4 bases between. The CDR3 has 12 residues. CDR3 coding DNA: TGTGCCAGCAGTTTAGTGGGAGATACGCAGTATTTT. Its translation is CASSLVGDTQYF.

The V call is TRBV7-8, the J call TRBJ2-7; TRBD1 matches at 7 bases. V dropped 5 bases and J dropped 1; count of bases not matched to a gene: 11. Germline V CDR1 and CDR2: SGHVS, FQNEAQ. This CDR3 contains 16 residues. The CDR3 region is CASSPLRGRRSYEQYF. In DNA form, the CDR3 reads TGTGCCAGCAGCCCTCTAAGGGGGCGTCGATCCTACGAGCAGTACTTC.

The chain couples TRBV7-2 to TRBJ2-2; 14 nucleotides match TRBD2. The CDR3 covers 18 residues. Germline CDR1 is SGHTA and CDR2 is FQGNSA. V was pared by 3 bases and J by 6 bases, with 9 bases of the junction left unmatched. CDR3 protein: CASSLTSGGADGPGELFF. As DNA, the CDR3 is TGTGCCAGCAGCTTGACTAGCGGGGGGGCCGATGGCCCCGGGGAGCTGTTTTTT.

This chain's CDR3 is CASSSAGSDEQYF. The CDR3, as DNA: TGTGCCAGCAGTTCCGCCGGGTCGGACGAGCAGTACTTC. This chain connects TRBV27 to TRBJ2-7; no clear D gene. The CDR3 consists of 13 residues. Trimming took off 4 bases at V and 5 bases at J, with 12 bases between the two ends. Germline V CDR1 and CDR2: MNHEY, SMNVEV (reference sequence).

The chain carries TRBV19 and TRBJ2-3, with D perhaps being TRBD1 or TRBD2 (5 bases each). The CDR3 has 16 amino acids. Germline assignment: CDR1 LNHDA and CDR2 SQIVND (reference sequence). The V end lost 4 bases, the J end lost 0 bases, and 14 bases lay between the germline ends. As DNA, the CDR3 is TGTGCCAGTAGTAGGGGCCGGGATGGGAGCACAGATACGCAGTATTTT. Its protein product is CASSRGRDGSTDTQYF.

This clone was observed once. This chain connects TRBV7-9 to TRBJ1-6; no reliable D call. The CDR3 is 13 residues long. Germline values: CDR1 SEHNR, CDR2 FQNEAQ (reference sequence). The V and J ends lost 1 base and 7 bases respectively, with 5 bases between them. The CDR3 bases are TGTGCCAGCAGCTTAGACGGAAATTCACCCCTCCACTTT. This codes for CASSLDGNSPLHF.

This rearrangement joins TRBV2 to TRBJ1-2; 7 bases are shared with TRBD1. The junction had 6 bases not matched to a gene; V was cut back by 4 bases and J by 7 bases. Germline lookup yields CDR1 SNHLY and CDR2 FYNNEI. This CDR3 region has 13 residues. CDR3 nucleotides: TGTGCCAGCAGTGGGGCAGGGGGGTTTGGCTACACCTTC. It is translated as CASSGAGGFGYTF. Based on the CDR3 plus reference TRBV2 and TRBJ1-2, the full variable domain is EPEVTQTPSHQVTQMGQEVILRCVPISNHLYFYWYRQILGQKVEFLVSFYNNEISEKSEIFDDQFSVERPDGSNFTLKIRSTKLEDSAMYFCASSGAGGFGYTFGSGTRLTVV.

The chain links TRBV15 to TRBJ1-6, with D unresolved. Deletions cut 0 bases from V and 16 bases from J, with 10 bases between. Germline V lookup: CDR1 LNHNV, CDR2 YYDKDF (reference sequence). This CDR3 contains 12 residues. This CDR3 is CATSREWGPLHF. The CDR3 nucleotides read TGTGCCACCAGCAGAGAATGGGGTCCGCTCCACTTT.

This chain uses TRBV10-3 with TRBJ2-5; D is ambiguous. Germline V gene sequence: CDR1 ENHRY, CDR2 SYGVKD. The V and J ends lost 5 bases and 1 base respectively, with 5 bases between them. The CDR3 is made up of 12 amino acids. The CDR3 loop is CAISRAQETQYF. Written as DNA, the CDR3 is TGTGCCATCAGTCGAGCCCAAGAGACCCAGTACTTC.

This clone has a single count. This chain connects TRBV2 to TRBJ2-2; D call uncertain. This CDR3 has 14 amino acids. V was pared by 6 bases and J by 3 bases, with 11 bases between. Germline CDR1 is SNHLY and CDR2 is FYNNEI. CDR3 sequence (DNA): TGTGCCAGCAGGGACCTTGGGGACACCGGGGAGCTGTTTTTT. Translation: CASRDLGDTGELFF.